A single sample is the source of the 25 T cell receptor beta chains below, sequenced in a study of shared clonotypes between healthy human individuals. Assay: immunoSEQ multiplex PCR; the TCRdb copy retains only in-frame clones and omits some. This sample yields approximately 2.4 million clones, of which approximately 96% are seen a single time; approximately 0.13% belongs to the top ten. Input material: naive CD4+ T cells sorted from blood. Subset reported: CD45RA+ positively selected. Every receptor here comes from a man aged 18 to 29 in good health.

This rearrangement joins TRBV4-1 to TRBJ2-3; TRBD2 is a possible D gene (5 bases). Trimming left V 1 base short and J 5 bases short, with 19 bases between. Germline V lookup: CDR1 MGHRA, CDR2 YSYEKL. The CDR3 totals 17 residues. CDR3 nucleotides: TGCGCCAGCAGCCAAGGATCCCGGCTAGCTCTCAGAGATACGCAGTATTTT. This encodes CASSQGSRLALRDTQYF.

The chain combines TRBV30 with TRBJ1-4; weak D call: TRBD1 (5 bases). Trimming removed 0 bases at V and 1 base at J, with 9 bases between. The germline V gene has CDR1 GTSNPN and CDR2 SVGIG (reference sequence). CDR3 length: 15 amino acids. The chain's CDR3 is CAWSVSGGTNEKLFF. CDR3 in DNA: TGTGCCTGGAGTGTATCTGGGGGAACTAATGAAAAACTGTTTTTT.

With regard to this clone: The identical CDR3 is also encoded by other nucleotide sequences in the sample. The chain uses TRBV11-3 and TRBJ2-7; D is unresolved. Per the germline V gene, CDR1 is SGHNT and CDR2 is YENEEA. V lost 0 bases and J 3 bases, leaving 6 bases between the germline ends. There are 13 residues in the CDR3. CDR3 region: CASSLESGYEQYF. The CDR3 DNA reads TGTGCCAGCAGCTTAGAATCGGGCTACGAGCAGTACTTC. Looking up the rest from reference TRBV11-3 and TRBJ2-7 gives the full variable domain: EAGVVQSPRYKIIEKKQPVAFWCNPISGHNTLYWYLQNLGQGPELLIRYENEEAVDDSQLPKDRFSAERLKGVDSTLKIQPAELGDSAVYLCASSLESGYEQYFGPGTRLTVT.

CDR3 sequence (DNA): TGTGCCAGCAGCTCCCCTGCGGGCTACACCTTC. As protein: CASSSPAGYTF. The V call is TRBV5-4, the J call TRBJ1-2; no clear D. This CDR3 has 11 residues. V shed 3 bases and J shed 8 bases, with 8 bases lying between them. Germline CDR1 SGHNT, CDR2 YYREEE (reference sequence).

The rearrangement uses TRBV19 and TRBJ2-5, with unresolved D. This CDR3 spans 11 amino acids. Germline CDR1 and CDR2: LNHDA and SQIVND (reference sequence). Trimming pared 3 bases from V and 8 bases from J, leaving 7 bases between. The CDR3 protein is CASSIQNTQYF. In nucleotides, the CDR3 is TGTGCCAGTAGTATCCAGAATACCCAGTACTTC.

Comment on this clone: Other nucleotide sequences in the sample specify the same CDR3. The rearrangement links TRBV10-3 to TRBJ1-6; unclear D gene. Germline values: CDR1 ENHRY, CDR2 SYGVKD. Trimming removed 3 bases from V and 6 bases from J, with 6 bases in between. This CDR3 spans 13 amino acids. The CDR3 reads CAISEAANSPLHF. DNA of the CDR3: TGTGCCATCAGTGAAGCTGCTAATTCACCCCTCCACTTT.

This chain uses TRBV30 with TRBJ2-2; no firm D call. Germline V gene sequence: CDR1 GTSNPN, CDR2 SVGIG (reference sequence). The ends were cut back, 4 bases at V and 6 bases at J, with 9 bases in the middle. This CDR3 has 12 amino acids. The CDR3 loop reads CAWTQQSGELFF. Written as DNA, the CDR3 is TGTGCCTGGACCCAGCAATCCGGGGAGCTGTTTTTT. The variable domain in full, completed from reference TRBV30 and TRBJ2-2, reads SQTIHQWPATLVQPVGSPLSLECTVEGTSNPNLYWYRQAAGRGLQLLFYSVGIGQISSEVPQNLSASRPQDRQFILSSKKLLLSDSGFYLCAWTQQSGELFFGEGSRLTVL.

Concerning this clone: Other DNA sequences in the same sample also yield this CDR3. The rearrangement uses TRBV15 and TRBJ2-5, with D hard to call. Germline CDR1 is LNHNV and CDR2 is YYDKDF (reference sequence). V lost 1 base, J lost 5 bases, and 2 bases lay in between. The CDR3 has 11 residues. CDR3 DNA sequence: TGTGCCACCAGCAGAGGGGAGACCCAGTACTTC. It yields the protein CATSRGETQYF.

Points on this clone: Additional DNA sequences in this sample encode the identical CDR3. V usage is TRBV5-1 and J usage is TRBJ2-7; 13 bases match TRBD2. Germline CDR1 and CDR2: SGHRS and YFSETQ. V lost 0 bases, J lost 2 bases, and 2 bases stayed unmatched. CDR3 length: 16 residues. The CDR3 DNA sequence: TGCGCCAGCAGCTTGGGGGGACTAGCGGGGACCTACGAGCAGTACTTC. Amino acid sequence: CASSLGGLAGTYEQYF.

With regard to this clone: Other DNA sequences from this sample encode an identical CDR3 as well. This chain links TRBV30 with TRBJ2-5, with 13 bases that match TRBD2. The ends lost 2 bases at V and 4 bases at J; junction bases unmatched: 1. The germline V gene encodes CDR1 GTSNPN and CDR2 SVGIG (reference sequence). The CDR3 totals 14 residues. In DNA, the CDR3 is TGTGCCTGGAGTAGACTAGCGGGGGGAGAGACCCAGTACTTC. Translating it yields CAWSRLAGGETQYF. The full variable domain, with the rest looked up from reference TRBV30 and TRBJ2-5, is SQTIHQWPATLVQPVGSPLSLECTVEGTSNPNLYWYRQAAGRGLQLLFYSVGIGQISSEVPQNLSASRPQDRQFILSSKKLLLSDSGFYLCAWSRLAGGETQYFGPGTRLLVL.

The rearrangement uses TRBV5-1 and TRBJ2-7, with TRBD2 as a possible D gene (6 bases). Germline-derived CDR1 and CDR2 are SGHRS and YFSETQ. This CDR3 is built from 15 residues. The ends were cut back, 0 bases at V and 4 bases at J, with 14 bases in the middle. CDR3 sequence: CASSLEASEEYEQYF. CDR3 DNA sequence: TGCGCCAGCAGCTTGGAGGCTAGCGAGGAATACGAGCAGTACTTC.

This chain joins TRBV7-2 and TRBJ2-5; 12 bases align to TRBD2. Trimming removed 2 bases from V and 5 bases from J; junction bases left unmatched: 6. The CDR3 contains 16 residues. The germline CDR1 and CDR2 sequences are SGHTA and FQGNSA. CDR3 in amino acids: CASSLPSGRAGETQYF. CDR3 DNA sequence: TGTGCCAGCAGCTTACCTAGCGGGAGGGCGGGTGAGACCCAGTACTTC.

The chain is built from TRBV5-6 and TRBJ2-5; 7 nucleotides line up with TRBD1. J gave up 4 bases and V 4 bases, and 10 bases lay outside the gene matches. Germline loops: CDR1 SGHDT, CDR2 YYEEEE. The CDR3 is made up of 15 amino acids. CDR3 sequence reads: CASSRRGQLTETQYF. The CDR3 DNA reads TGTGCCAGCAGCCGAAGGGGACAGTTGACAGAGACCCAGTACTTC.

The genes are TRBV19 and TRBJ1-1; D is unclear. Trimming took off 6 bases at V and 0 bases at J, with 8 bases between the two ends. The CDR3 runs to 13 residues. Germline-derived CDR1 and CDR2 are LNHDA and SQIVND (reference sequence). In nucleotides, the CDR3 is TGTGCCAGTAGCCCGACGCTGAACACTGAAGCTTTCTTT. Translation gives CASSPTLNTEAFF.

The J gene is TRBJ1-1, the V gene TRBV10-3; unclear D gene. The CDR3 is made up of 12 amino acids. Germline lookup yields CDR1 ENHRY and CDR2 SYGVKD. V shed 1 base and J shed 3 bases, with 3 bases lying between them. CDR3 sequence: CAISEYDTEAFF. CDR3 DNA: TGTGCCATCAGTGAGTACGACACTGAAGCTTTCTTT.

The rearrangement joins TRBV5-1 to TRBJ2-5; 10 nucleotides align to TRBD1. The junction had 11 bases not matched to a gene; V was cut back by 3 bases and J by 6 bases. CDR1 is SGHRS and CDR2 is YFSETQ in the germline V gene. CDR3 length equals 16 residues. This CDR3 is CASSSPGQGPRKTQYF. For the CDR3, the DNA is TGCGCCAGCAGCTCCCCGGGACAGGGGCCCAGGAAGACCCAGTACTTC. Together with reference TRBV5-1 and TRBJ2-5, the CDR3 gives the full variable domain: KAGVTQTPRYLIKTRGQQVTLSCSPISGHRSVSWYQQTPGQGLQFLFEYFSETQRNKGNFPGRFSGRQFSNSRSEMNVSTLELGDSALYLCASSSPGQGPRKTQYFGPGTRLLVL.

J is TRBJ1-4 and V is TRBV5-6; tentatively, D is TRBD1 (5 bases). V gave up 1 base and J gave up 0 bases, with 10 bases separating them. From germline, CDR1 is SGHDT and CDR2 YYEEEE. The CDR3 runs to 16 residues. CDR3 loop: CASSLMQGTTNEKLFF. CDR3 coding DNA: TGTGCCAGCAGCTTGATGCAGGGTACAACTAATGAAAAACTGTTTTTT.

This chain uses TRBV19 with TRBJ1-6; 7 bases map to TRBD1. Looked up from germline, CDR1 is LNHDA and CDR2 is SQIVND (reference sequence). V shed 5 bases, J shed 6 bases, and the junction held 7 bases outside the gene matches. The CDR3 loop spans 15 amino acids. The chain's CDR3 is CASSRGTVLNSPLHF. The CDR3 DNA reads TGTGCCAGTAGTCGAGGGACAGTTCTTAATTCACCCCTCCACTTT.

This chain links TRBV5-4 with TRBJ2-1; 13 bases line up with TRBD2. The CDR3 extends over 15 amino acids. After removal of 4 bases from V and 6 bases from J, the junction contained 4 bases not matched to a gene. Germline assignment: CDR1 SGHNT and CDR2 YYREEE (reference sequence). The CDR3 region has the DNA TGTGCCAGCAGCGAGGGACTAGCGGGGTTCAATGAGCAGTTCTTC. Its translation: CASSEGLAGFNEQFF.

In regard to this clone: This specimen includes other DNA sequences encoding the same CDR3. V is TRBV6-5 and J is TRBJ1-3, with a tentative D call TRBD1 (6 bases). CDR3 length: 13 amino acids. The V gene lost 6 bases and the J gene lost 1 base, with 7 bases spanning the gap. The germline gives CDR1 MNHEY, CDR2 SVGAGI. The CDR3 DNA is TGTGCCAGCAGACAGGGTTCTGGAAACACCATATATTTT. It specifies CASRQGSGNTIYF.

The gene calls are TRBV2 and TRBJ1-1, with 7 positions matching TRBD1. CDR3 length: 12 amino acids. CDR1 is SNHLY, CDR2 FYNNEI, per germline. V shed 3 bases, J shed 9 bases, and the junction held 4 bases outside the gene matches. The CDR3 reads CASSETGRQAFF. The DNA for the CDR3 is TGTGCCAGCAGTGAGACAGGGAGGCAAGCTTTCTTT.

This rearrangement joins TRBV28 to TRBJ1-2, with TRBD1 as a possible D gene (6 bases). The CDR3 covers 16 residues. Germline values: CDR1 MDHEN, CDR2 SYDVKM. V was pared by 4 bases and J by 0 bases, with 15 bases between. CDR3 DNA sequence: TGTGCCAGCAGTTCCGAAGGGGGGTCGACTAACTATGGCTACACCTTC. This codes for CASSSEGGSTNYGYTF.

V is TRBV5-1 and J is TRBJ2-7; D might be TRBD1 (6 bases). The germline V gene encodes CDR1 SGHRS and CDR2 YFSETQ. This CDR3 region has 14 residues. Deletions cut 0 bases from V and 4 bases from J, with 11 bases between. CDR3: CASSLATGRYEQYF. The CDR3 DNA follows: TGCGCCAGCAGCTTGGCTACAGGGCGGTACGAGCAGTACTTC.

The gene calls are TRBV29-1 and TRBJ2-5; TRBD2 matches at 7 bases. CDR1 and CDR2 from the germline V gene are SQVTM and ANQGSEA. The CDR3 loop spans 14 amino acids. The CDR3 region is CAARRGNQQETQYF. As DNA, the CDR3 is TGCGCCGCCCGGCGGGGGAACCAACAAGAGACCCAGTACTTC.

Of note for this clone: The same CDR3 can be traced to other DNA sequences in this sample. V gene TRBV5-1 combines with J gene TRBJ2-3; weak D call: TRBD2 (6 bases). The length of the CDR3 is 12 residues. In germline, CDR1 is SGHRS, CDR2 YFSETQ. V lost 4 bases and J lost 5, with 8 bases in between. The CDR3 coding sequence is TGCGCCAGCAGCCCCGGGGGAGATACGCAGTATTTT. Residues: CASSPGGDTQYF. The full variable domain, its missing parts supplied by reference TRBV5-1 and TRBJ2-3, is KAGVTQTPRYLIKTRGQQVTLSCSPISGHRSVSWYQQTPGQGLQFLFEYFSETQRNKGNFPGRFSGRQFSNSRSEMNVSTLELGDSALYLCASSPGGDTQYFGPGTRLTVL.